The following is a TCR beta chain sequence with its context. PCR amplification relied on 60 Vbeta primers (plus 13 Jbeta primers). The protocol was immunoSEQ multiplex PCR, while the TCRdb copy is restricted to in-frame clones and leaves out a portion. The table lists approximately 130,000 clones, around 85% of them singletons, with about 6.7% in the top ten. This entry is derived from a study of cytomegalovirus exposure and HLA in healthy donors. The CDR3 is made up of 16 amino acids. The germline V gene encodes CDR1 MNHEY and CDR2 SMNVEV (reference sequence). J gave up 1 base and V 4 bases, and 2 bases lay outside the gene matches.

V is TRBV27 and J is TRBJ2-1, with TRBD2 matching 12 bases. The sample consisted of PBMCs. The sequence was collected from a woman aged 25 to 39 in good health and CMV-seropositive. In DNA, the CDR3 is TGTGCCAGCAGTTCTCTAGCGGGAGGGTCCTACAATGAGCAGTTCTTC. Protein: CASSSLAGGSYNEQFF.